This T cell receptor (beta chain) was obtained from a study of vaccination and CD4 T cells after COVID-19. Specified treatment: approximately nine-day PBMC culture with coronavirus spike peptide pools or control peptides (ViraFEST assay). Germline V gives CDR1 SGHVS, CDR2 FQNEAQ. The CDR3 sequence is 12 residues long. Trimming took 1 base from V and 8 from J, leaving 8 bases between them. Concerning this clonotype itself: The target antigen is unknown.

The Oncomine TCR Beta short-read assay was applied to DNA of cultured CD4+ T cells. Using its own MiXCR run on the PCR reads, TCRdb lists one record per CDR3 protein. The repertoire holds about 15,000 distinct CDR3 sequences, approximately 70% seen once, with roughly 4.8% in the top ten. The clonotype was recovered from a human donor who had recovered from COVID-19. The chain employs TRBV7-8 and TRBJ1-2; D is undetermined. Sample: CD4+ T cells from blood, cultured in vitro. The CDR3 bases are TGTGCCAGCAGCTTAGAGTACCGGGGCTACACCTTC. This gives the protein CASSLEYRGYTF.